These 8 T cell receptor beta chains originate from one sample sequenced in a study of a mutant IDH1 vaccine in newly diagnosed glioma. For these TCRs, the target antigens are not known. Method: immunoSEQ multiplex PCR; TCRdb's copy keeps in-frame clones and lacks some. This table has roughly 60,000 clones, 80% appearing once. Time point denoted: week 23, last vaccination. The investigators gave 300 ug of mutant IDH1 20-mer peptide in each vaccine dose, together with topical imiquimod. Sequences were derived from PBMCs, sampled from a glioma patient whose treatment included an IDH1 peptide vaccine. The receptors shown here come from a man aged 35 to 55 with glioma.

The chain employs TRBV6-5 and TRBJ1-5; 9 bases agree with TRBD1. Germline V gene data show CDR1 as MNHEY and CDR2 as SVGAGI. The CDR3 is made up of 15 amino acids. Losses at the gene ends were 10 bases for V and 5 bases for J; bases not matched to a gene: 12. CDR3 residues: CATRLTGGSHQPQHF. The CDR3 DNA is TGTGCCACCCGGCTAACAGGGGGCTCTCATCAGCCCCAGCATTTT.

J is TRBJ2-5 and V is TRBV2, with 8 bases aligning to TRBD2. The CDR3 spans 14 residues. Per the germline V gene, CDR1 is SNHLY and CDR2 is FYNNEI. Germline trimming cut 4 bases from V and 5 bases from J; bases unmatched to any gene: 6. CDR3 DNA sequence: TGTGCCAGCAGTGGTGGTAGCGGGGTGGAGACCCAGTACTTC. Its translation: CASSGGSGVETQYF.

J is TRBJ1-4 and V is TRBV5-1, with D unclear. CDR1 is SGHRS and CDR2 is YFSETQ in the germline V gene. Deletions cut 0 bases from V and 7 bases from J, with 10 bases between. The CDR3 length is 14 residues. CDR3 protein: CASSLGGGGEKLFF. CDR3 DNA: TGCGCCAGCAGCTTGGGGGGAGGCGGTGAAAAACTGTTTTTT.

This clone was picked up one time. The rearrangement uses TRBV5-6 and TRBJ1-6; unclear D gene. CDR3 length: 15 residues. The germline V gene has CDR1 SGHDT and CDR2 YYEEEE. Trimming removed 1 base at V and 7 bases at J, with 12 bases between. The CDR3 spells CASSLSLGSNSPLHF. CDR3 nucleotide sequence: TGTGCCAGCAGCTTGAGCCTGGGGAGCAATTCACCCCTCCACTTT.

CDR3: CASSLAGRSNQPQHF. DNA for the CDR3: TGCGCCAGCAGCTTGGCTGGGCGTAGCAATCAGCCCCAGCATTTT. The chain carries TRBV5-1 and TRBJ1-5; D unclear. In germline, CDR1 is SGHRS, CDR2 YFSETQ. The V end lost 0 bases, the J end lost 0 bases, and 7 bases lay between the germline ends. The CDR3 spans 15 residues.

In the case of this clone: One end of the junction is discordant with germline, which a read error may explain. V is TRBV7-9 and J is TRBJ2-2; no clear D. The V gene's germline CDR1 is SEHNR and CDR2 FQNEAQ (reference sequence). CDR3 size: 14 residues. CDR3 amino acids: CANSFVANTGELFF. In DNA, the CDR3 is TGTGCCAACAGCTTTGTAGCGAACACCGGGGAGCTGTTTTTT.

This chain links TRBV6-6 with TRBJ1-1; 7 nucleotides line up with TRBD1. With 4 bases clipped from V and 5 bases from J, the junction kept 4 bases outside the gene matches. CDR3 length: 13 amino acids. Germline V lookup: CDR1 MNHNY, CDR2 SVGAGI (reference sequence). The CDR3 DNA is TGTGCCAGCAGTTTAGGGGGCGGGACTGAAGCTTTCTTT. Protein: CASSLGGGTEAFF.

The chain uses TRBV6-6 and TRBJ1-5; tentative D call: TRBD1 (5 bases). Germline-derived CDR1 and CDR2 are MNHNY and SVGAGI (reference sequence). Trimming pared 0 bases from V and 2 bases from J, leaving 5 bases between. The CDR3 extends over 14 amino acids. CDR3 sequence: CASSYSGGNQPQHF. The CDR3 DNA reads TGTGCCAGCAGTTACTCAGGGGGCAATCAGCCCCAGCATTTT.